The 18 T cell receptor beta chains listed next were all sequenced from one sample in a study of cytomegalovirus exposure and HLA in healthy donors (dated by TCRdb to about 2017). Libraries came from the immunoSEQ multiplex PCR assay. The multiplex PCR relied on a mix of 60 forward primers for TCR Vbeta segments and 13 reverse primers for TCR Jbeta segments. TCRdb retrieved this table from immuneACCESS and kept in-frame rearrangements only. Not all clones are present; in checked studies, unresolved V genes account for under half, and no reason is known for the remainder. The sample's clone listing holds around 77,000 clones. Jointly, the top ten make up around 13% of the sample. The sample was PBMCs. The receptors stem from a man between 45 and 60 years old in good health and CMV-seropositive.

The V call is TRBV7-9, the J call TRBJ1-1; 8 nucleotides align to TRBD1. V was clipped by 4 bases and J by 4 bases; unmatched bases: 5. There are 14 residues in the CDR3. Germline CDR1 is SEHNR and CDR2 is FQNEAQ (reference sequence). CDR3: CASSSQGARTEAFF. The CDR3, as DNA: TGTGCCAGCAGCTCTCAGGGGGCCCGCACTGAAGCTTTCTTT. Based on the CDR3 plus reference TRBV7-9 and TRBJ1-1, the full variable domain is DTGVSQNPRHKITKRGQNVTFRCDPISEHNRLYWYRQTLGQGPEFLTYFQNEAQLEKSRLLSDRFSAERPKGSFSTLEIQRTEQGDSAMYLCASSSQGARTEAFFGQGTRLTVV.

The chain is built from TRBV9 and TRBJ2-1; 11 nucleotides align to TRBD2. Germline CDR1 reads SGDLS; CDR2 reads YYNGEE. J gave up 4 bases and V 3 bases, and 6 bases lay outside the gene matches. The CDR3 length is 16 residues. CDR3 amino acids: CASSAGGLADYNEQFF. CDR3 nucleotides: TGTGCCAGCAGCGCGGGGGGACTAGCGGATTACAATGAGCAGTTCTTC.

The rearrangement links TRBV4-2 to TRBJ1-5; 7 positions match TRBD1. The CDR3 runs to 15 residues. V shed 4 bases and J 6 bases; nucleotides not matched to a gene: 9. CDR1 and CDR2 (germline): LGHNA, YNFKEQ. This CDR3 is CASSPYRGEGQPQHF. The CDR3 nucleotides are TGTGCCAGCAGCCCCTACAGGGGTGAGGGTCAGCCCCAGCATTTT.

This chain uses TRBV6-1 with TRBJ2-7; TRBD1 agrees at 8 bases. Trimming removed 5 bases from V and 5 bases from J; junction bases left unmatched: 8. Germline CDR1 MNHNS, CDR2 SASEGT. This CDR3 region has 14 residues. The CDR3 is CASSSGQEAHEQYV. The DNA for the CDR3 is TGTGCCAGCAGTTCGGGACAGGAGGCCCACGAGCAGTACGTC.

V gene TRBV5-1 combines with J gene TRBJ1-3, with 8 positions matching TRBD1. Germline-derived CDR1 and CDR2 are SGHRS and YFSETQ. V lost 4 bases and J lost 0; bases outside the gene matches: 6. This CDR3 comprises 16 residues. The CDR3, as DNA: TGCGCCAGCAGCGGGGACAGGACCTTCTCTGGAAACACCATATATTTT. This encodes CASSGDRTFSGNTIYF. Variable domain in full (rest from reference TRBV5-1 and TRBJ1-3): KAGVTQTPRYLIKTRGQQVTLSCSPISGHRSVSWYQQTPGQGLQFLFEYFSETQRNKGNFPGRFSGRQFSNSRSEMNVSTLELGDSALYLCASSGDRTFSGNTIYFGEGSWLTVV.

The chain recombines TRBV7-2 with TRBJ2-7; 7 bases map to TRBD1. From germline, CDR1 is SGHTA and CDR2 FQGNSA. This CDR3 is built from 15 residues. The V gene end was trimmed by 0 bases and the J gene end by 2 bases; junction bases not matched to a gene: 4. As DNA, the CDR3 is TGTGCCAGCAGCTTAGCCGGGACAGATACCTACGAGCAGTACTTC. This codes for CASSLAGTDTYEQYF.

The chain uses TRBV5-6 and TRBJ2-7, with a possible D match to TRBD1 (5 bases). CDR1 and CDR2 (germline): SGHDT, YYEEEE. This CDR3 comprises 14 residues. V was pared by 0 bases and J by 5 bases, with 12 bases between. The CDR3 coding sequence is TGTGCCAGCAGCTTGGTTGCAGGGATCCACGAGCAGTACTTC. Translated, it gives CASSLVAGIHEQYF.

The CDR3 nucleotides read TGTGCCAGCAGTTTGTTAGGATTAGCGGTCTACAATGAGCAGTTCTTC. Translating gives CASSLLGLAVYNEQFF. The chain combines TRBV27 with TRBJ2-1; a weak D match, TRBD2 (6 bases). There are 16 residues in the CDR3. CDR1 and CDR2 from the germline V gene are MNHEY and SMNVEV (reference sequence). V shed 3 bases and J shed 3 bases, with 15 bases lying between them.

V is TRBV5-5 and J is TRBJ1-3, with 8 bases that match TRBD1. This CDR3 spans 15 amino acids. Germline assignment: CDR1 SGHKS and CDR2 YYEKEE (reference sequence). J lost 10 bases, V lost 4 bases, and 13 bases had no gene match. In DNA form, the CDR3 reads TGTGCCAGCAGCAGGACAGGGACCGGGTCGGGGACCATATATTTT. Protein: CASSRTGTGSGTIYF.

The CDR3 sequence: CASSSGTGFSYEQYF. For the CDR3, the DNA is TGTGCCAGCAGCTCAGGGACAGGTTTTTCGTACGAGCAGTACTTC. The V and J genes are TRBV5-6 and TRBJ2-7; TRBD1 matches at 8 bases. The ends lost 3 bases at V and 4 bases at J; junction bases unmatched: 9. Per the germline V gene, CDR1 is SGHDT and CDR2 is YYEEEE. There are 15 residues in the CDR3.

The chain links TRBV14 to TRBJ2-5; 11 bases fit TRBD2. CDR1 SGHDN and CDR2 FVKESK come from the germline V gene. The trim removed 4 bases at V and 6 bases at J, leaving 10 bases unmatched. The CDR3 contains 16 residues. The DNA for the CDR3 is TGTGCCAGCAGCCTTTTCGGACTAGCGGGTGGGAAGACCCAGTACTTC. It encodes CASSLFGLAGGKTQYF.

The V and J genes are TRBV11-2 and TRBJ2-2, with D unresolved. CDR1 and CDR2 (germline): SGHAT, FQNNGV. The CDR3 is made up of 13 amino acids. V was cut by 2 bases and J by 8 bases, with 9 bases left in between. The CDR3 nucleotides read TGTGCCAGCAGCTTAATGAGGATTGGGGAGCTGTTTTTT. Its protein product is CASSLMRIGELFF.

This chain links TRBV6-4 with TRBJ2-5; tentatively, D is TRBD2 (6 bases). This CDR3 is 13 amino acids long. The V gene lost 6 bases and the J gene lost 3 bases, with 11 bases spanning the gap. Germline V lookup: CDR1 MRHNA, CDR2 SNTAGT. The CDR3 region has the DNA TGTGCCAGCAGCAGGACTATCGAAGAGACCCAGTACTTC. Protein product: CASSRTIEETQYF.

This chain links TRBV7-6 with TRBJ2-1, with 12 nucleotides matching TRBD2. Germline CDR1 reads SGHVS; CDR2 reads FNYEAQ. V dropped 0 bases and J dropped 2; count of bases not matched to a gene: 5. This CDR3 has 18 amino acids. The CDR3 loop is CASSLAASGGATYNEQFF. The DNA for the CDR3 is TGTGCCAGCAGCTTAGCCGCTAGCGGGGGGGCTACCTACAATGAGCAGTTCTTC.

The chain combines TRBV28 with TRBJ2-7; 8 bases fit TRBD2. V lost 2 bases to trimming and J lost 5 bases; unmatched junction nucleotides: 11. The CDR3 runs to 16 residues. From germline, CDR1 is MDHEN and CDR2 SYDVKM. In DNA form, the CDR3 reads TGTGCCAGCAGTTTAGGGGCGAGCGGGAGAAGGAACGAGCAGTACTTC. This gives the protein CASSLGASGRRNEQYF.

V and J are TRBV7-2 and TRBJ2-3; D might be TRBD2 (6 bases). This CDR3 contains 16 residues. The germline CDR1 and CDR2 sequences are SGHTA and FQGNSA. V dropped 5 bases and J dropped 4 bases, with 19 bases sitting between them. Here the CDR3 reads CASSQQASVSADTQYF. Written as DNA, the CDR3 is TGTGCCAGCAGCCAGCAAGCTAGCGTATCCGCAGATACGCAGTATTTT.

The chain joins TRBV6-1 to TRBJ2-5, with D maybe TRBD2 (6 bases). Germline values: CDR1 MNHNS, CDR2 SASEGT. With 1 base removed from V and 2 bases from J, the gap between germline ends came to 11 bases. This CDR3 has 15 residues. CDR3 loop: CASSEELASQETQYF. The CDR3 nucleotides are TGTGCCAGCAGTGAAGAACTAGCATCTCAAGAGACCCAGTACTTC.

The V gene is TRBV7-8, the J gene TRBJ2-5; 8 nucleotides agree with TRBD2. V gave up 3 bases and J gave up 2 bases; unmatched junction bases: 5. Germline assignment: CDR1 SGHVS and CDR2 FQNEAQ. This CDR3 comprises 15 residues. The CDR3: CASSFVAGSQETQYF. The CDR3, as DNA: TGTGCCAGCAGCTTTGTAGCGGGGTCTCAAGAGACCCAGTACTTC.